These T cell receptor beta chains were read from a single sample in a study of blood T cell repertoires in COVID-19. Produced via immunoSEQ multiplex PCR; TCRdb's table is partial and in-frame only. Here the sample spans around 100,000 clones, around 84% being singletons. The sequenced sample was peripheral blood. The receptors come from a human donor in a cohort sampled during active COVID-19. The CDR3 runs from the conserved cysteine through the conserved F or W. The order of the fields is V gene, clone size, D gene, J gene, CDR3 protein, CDR3 DNA. A D gene is named only where the DNA matches it firmly. Expanded clones get a size class; other rows say once, few or many, or leave the size out.

V: TRBV5-6
size: -
D: -
J: TRBJ2-7
CDR3: CASSLRKLQQYF
DNA: TGTGCCAGCAGCTTGCGAAAACTCCAGCAGTACTTC

V: TRBV5-4
size: -
D: TRBD1
J: TRBJ2-7
CDR3: CASRSGQAVSYEQYF
DNA: TGTGCCAGCAGAAGCGGACAGGCCGTCTCCTACGAGCAGTACTTC

V: TRBV6-5
size: -
D: -
J: TRBJ1-1
CDR3: CASSYAGRGGSGQAFF
DNA: TGTGCCAGCAGTTACGCGGGGAGAGGAGGGAGTGGCCAAGCTTTCTTT

V: TRBV15
size: once
D: TRBD1
J: TRBJ2-5
CDR3: CATSVTIGQGGETQYF
DNA: TGTGCCACCAGCGTTACGATAGGACAGGGGGGGGAGACCCAGTACTTC

V: TRBV19
size: -
D: TRBD1
J: TRBJ1-2
CDR3: CASSHLLSRGGHGYTF
DNA: TGTGCCAGTAGTCATCTCCTAAGTCGAGGGGGCCATGGCTACACCTTC

V: TRBV27
size: -
D: -
J: TRBJ2-2
CDR3: CASSLGHRWELFF
DNA: TGTGCCAGCAGTTTAGGACACCGCTGGGAGCTGTTTTTT

V: TRBV5-1
size: -
D: -
J: TRBJ2-3
CDR3: CASSLETKPSTDTQYF
DNA: TGCGCCAGCAGCTTGGAGACAAAGCCTAGCACAGATACGCAGTATTTT

V: TRBV29-1
size: -
D: -
J: TRBJ2-5
CDR3: CSVDGGRETQYF
DNA: TGCAGCGTTGACGGGGGGCGAGAGACCCAGTACTTC

V: TRBV10-3
size: -
D: TRBD2
J: TRBJ2-2
CDR3: CAISGPPSGGNTGELFF
DNA: TGTGCCATCAGTGGCCCCCCTAGCGGGGGGAACACCGGGGAGCTGTTTTTT

V: TRBV10-3
size: -
D: TRBD2
J: TRBJ2-7
CDR3: CAISAGTSGEGGIYEQYF
DNA: TGTGCCATCAGCGCCGGGACTAGCGGGGAGGGCGGAATCTACGAGCAGTACTTC

V: TRBV20-1
size: -
D: -
J: TRBJ2-3
CDR3: CSASTSSDAQYF
DNA: TGCAGTGCTAGTACTAGTAGTGATGCGCAGTATTTT

V: TRBV6-6
size: -
D: TRBD2
J: TRBJ2-3
CDR3: CASSRGLAGGSTDTQYF
DNA: TGTGCCAGCAGTCGTGGACTAGCGGGGGGCTCCACAGATACGCAGTATTTT

V: TRBV7-3
size: -
D: TRBD2
J: TRBJ2-2
CDR3: CASSLRGLAGVNTGELFF
DNA: TGTGCCAGCAGCTTAAGGGGACTAGCGGGGGTCAACACCGGGGAGCTGTTTTTT

V: TRBV11-3
size: -
D: -
J: TRBJ2-7
CDR3: CASSSRTGTTYEQYF
DNA: TGTGCCAGCAGCTCGAGAACCGGGACAACCTACGAGCAGTACTTC

V: TRBV5-1
size: -
D: TRBD1
J: TRBJ2-5
CDR3: CASSYGQGSSETQYF
DNA: TGCGCCAGCAGCTACGGACAGGGGAGTTCGGAGACCCAGTACTTC

V: TRBV28
size: -
D: -
J: TRBJ1-5
CDR3: CASSLPRYSNQPQHF
DNA: TGTGCCAGCAGTTTGCCGAGATATAGCAATCAGCCCCAGCATTTT

V: TRBV25-1
size: -
D: TRBD1
J: TRBJ1-1
CDR3: CATGDRGDTEAFF
DNA: TGTGCCACCGGAGACAGGGGGGACACTGAAGCTTTCTTT

V: TRBV7-8
size: -
D: -
J: TRBJ1-2
CDR3: CASSLYPPGVGGYTF
DNA: TGTGCCAGCAGCTTATACCCCCCCGGGGTGGGCGGCTACACCTTC

V: TRBV20-1
size: many
D: -
J: TRBJ1-2
CDR3: CSASVGTSYGYTF
DNA: TGCAGTGCTAGTGTGGGGACTAGCTATGGCTACACCTTC

V: TRBV10-3
size: -
D: -
J: TRBJ2-3
CDR3: CAISNLLYTDTQYF
DNA: TGTGCCATCAGTAACTTACTTTACACAGATACGCAGTATTTT

V: TRBV11-2
size: once
D: -
J: TRBJ2-3
CDR3: CASSSKGGHSTDTQYF
DNA: TGTGCCAGCAGTTCCAAGGGAGGTCATAGCACAGATACGCAGTATTTT

V: TRBV9
size: -
D: -
J: TRBJ1-1
CDR3: CASRDPRETEAFF
DNA: TGTGCCAGCAGAGACCCCCGGGAAACCGAAGCTTTCTTT

V: TRBV5-1
size: -
D: -
J: TRBJ2-3
CDR3: CASTFAQRGATDTQYF
DNA: TGCGCCAGCACTTTCGCGCAAAGGGGTGCCACAGATACGCAGTATTTT

V: TRBV7-9
size: few
D: TRBD2
J: TRBJ2-1
CDR3: CASSSTGGLKFRIFF
DNA: TGTGCCAGCAGCTCGACGGGGGGGCTTAAGTTCCGCATATTCTTC

V: TRBV21-1
size: few
D: -
J: TRBJ2-3
CDR3: CASSKGRFTGTTDTQYF
DNA: TGTGCCAGCAGCAAAGGGAGGTTTACAGGGACGACAGATACGCAGTATTTT

V: TRBV27
size: -
D: -
J: TRBJ1-6
CDR3: CASSFNRGGNSPLHF
DNA: TGTGCCAGCAGTTTCAATAGGGGAGGGAACTCACCCCTCCACTTT

V: TRBV5-1
size: -
D: -
J: TRBJ2-7
CDR3: CASSWGWAGADYEQYF
DNA: TGCGCCAGCTCCTGGGGGTGGGCAGGGGCGGACTACGAGCAGTACTTC

V: TRBV9
size: -
D: -
J: TRBJ2-6
CDR3: CASSVGAISGANVLTF
DNA: TGTGCCAGCAGCGTAGGGGCCATCTCTGGGGCCAACGTCCTGACTTTC

V: TRBV6-1
size: -
D: -
J: TRBJ2-7
CDR3: CASSELGVSGQYF
DNA: TGTGCCAGCAGTGAACTCGGGGTCTCGGGGCAGTACTTC

V: TRBV19
size: -
D: -
J: TRBJ1-6
CDR3: CASRYSQSGDSPLHF
DNA: TGTGCCAGTCGATATAGCCAAAGCGGGGATTCACCCCTCCACTTT

V: TRBV7-2
size: -
D: -
J: TRBJ1-6
CDR3: CASSDGTKAGGSPLHF
DNA: TGTGCCAGCAGCGATGGGACAAAGGCAGGTGGTTCACCCCTCCACTTT

V: TRBV5-1
size: few
D: TRBD1
J: TRBJ1-2
CDR3: CASSLTIPLRDRKNYGYTF
DNA: TGCGCCAGCAGCTTAACTATACCTCTCCGGGACAGAAAAAACTATGGCTACACCTTC

V: TRBV4-3
size: -
D: -
J: TRBJ1-5
CDR3: CASSLLGGGDYSNQPQHF
DNA: TGCGCCAGCAGCCTCCTCGGGGGAGGCGACTATAGCAATCAGCCCCAGCATTTT

V: TRBV6-2/TRBV6-3
size: few
D: -
J: TRBJ1-5
CDR3: CASSYSSGGAYSNQPQHF
DNA: TGTGCCAGCAGTTACTCCTCGGGCGGGGCCTATAGCAATCAGCCCCAGCATTTT

V: TRBV7-9
size: -
D: -
J: TRBJ1-3
CDR3: CASNPLSSGNTIYF
DNA: TGTGCCAGCAACCCCTTGAGTTCCGGAAACACCATATATTTT

V: TRBV4-2
size: -
D: -
J: TRBJ2-3
CDR3: CASTALLGSQSTDTQYF
DNA: TGTGCCAGCACCGCCCTCTTGGGGAGCCAAAGCACAGATACGCAGTATTTT

V: TRBV3-1/TRBV3-2
size: -
D: -
J: TRBJ2-3
CDR3: CASSQCRGAADTQYF
DNA: TGTGCCAGCAGCCAATGCCGGGGGGCGGCTGATACGCAGTATTTT

V: TRBV11-2
size: -
D: TRBD2
J: TRBJ2-5
CDR3: CASSPQVRGAGGTQYF
DNA: TGTGCCAGCAGCCCGCAAGTGCGGGGGGCCGGAGGGACCCAGTACTTC

V: TRBV5-1
size: -
D: -
J: TRBJ1-1
CDR3: CASSLDHNTEAFF
DNA: TGCGCCAGCAGCTTGGATCATAACACTGAAGCTTTCTTT

V: TRBV7-5
size: -
D: -
J: TRBJ2-5
CDR3: CARSLCRGADSYQETQYF
DNA: TGTGCCAGAAGCTTGTGTCGGGGGGCTGACTCGTACCAAGAGACCCAGTACTTC

V: TRBV6-2/TRBV6-3
size: few
D: -
J: TRBJ2-7
CDR3: CASSYSWQRSTYEQYF
DNA: TGTGCCAGCAGTTACTCGTGGCAGCGCTCGACCTACGAGCAGTACTTC

V: TRBV12-5
size: -
D: -
J: TRBJ1-1
CDR3: CASGPPSRGGNTEAFF
DNA: TGTGCTAGTGGTCCTCCTTCCAGGGGTGGGAACACTGAAGCTTTCTTT

V: TRBV5-6
size: -
D: TRBD2
J: TRBJ2-7
CDR3: CASSLVRESSYEQYF
DNA: TGTGCCAGCAGCTTGGTGCGGGAGAGCTCCTACGAGCAGTACTTC

V: TRBV5-6
size: -
D: TRBD1
J: TRBJ2-7
CDR3: CASSLQGGVYEQYF
DNA: TGTGCCAGCAGCTTGCAAGGGGGCGTGTACGAGCAGTACTTC

V: TRBV18
size: few
D: -
J: TRBJ1-5
CDR3: CASSPNRRLDQPQHF
DNA: TGTGCCAGCTCACCAAACAGACGCCTCGATCAGCCCCAGCATTTT

V: TRBV9
size: -
D: -
J: TRBJ2-7
CDR3: CASSVGGPYDEQYF
DNA: TGTGCCAGCAGCGTAGGGGGGCCTTACGACGAGCAGTACTTC